This TCR beta chain comes out of a study of blood T cells in healthy people across ages. The wider study: T cells yielded about one barcoded beta molecule per two cells through template switching. General observations from the study: Any conclusive comparison of naive versus antigen-experienced cells was prevented by using unsorted PBMCs.

This CDR3 has 14 residues. Deletions cut 4 bases from V and 4 bases from J, with 14 bases between. CDR1 and CDR2 (germline): SGDLS, YYNGEE. As regards this clonotype: Its cognate antigen is unknown. A much bigger clone sits one base away, suggesting this may be a read error.

Together with a sample-barcoded 5' primer, a J-beta primer mix was included in a second PCR lasting roughly 7 to 11 cycles. TCRdb ran MiXCR on the 5' RACE reads and lists one entry per CDR3 protein. The table lists about 670,000 distinct CDR3 sequences, 35% to 50% of them singletons. The material sequenced was blood. The receptor was isolated from an elderly man in good health. The rearrangement joins TRBV9 to TRBJ2-5; a weak D match, TRBD1 (5 bases). The chain's CDR3 is CASSLDITRETQYF. CDR3 bases: TGTGCCAGCAGCCTGGACATTACACGAGAGACCCAGTACTTC.